These T cell receptor beta chains were read from a single sample in a study of T cell responses to AZD1222 COVID-19 vaccine. Using immunoSEQ multiplex PCR, the repertoire was profiled, and TCRdb retains in-frame clones only, with some absent. The data contain 90,000 to 100,000 clones, around 88% of them singletons. Specimen: peripheral blood, collected on day 0 of AZD1222 vaccination. These receptors were obtained from an adult in good health. Both conserved end residues are part of each CDR3. A D gene is named only where the DNA matches it firmly. A clone size is listed for some rows: how often the clone was seen (once, few, many), or a class if it is expanded.

D	size	V	J	DNA	CDR3
-	-	TRBV30	TRBJ1-1	TGTGCCTCCCGTGGGGGGACTGAAGCTTTCTTT	CASRGGTEAFF
-	-	TRBV6-5	TRBJ1-1	TGTGCCAGCAGTTACTCGACACTGAACACTGAAGCTTTCTTT	CASSYSTLNTEAFF
-	-	TRBV28	TRBJ1-1	TGTGCCAGCAGTTTAAGGGCGGGAGCTGAAGCTTTCTTT	CASSLRAGAEAFF
-	-	TRBV5-5	TRBJ2-3	TGTGCCAGCAGCTCGACGCGGACTTTTGGAGATACGCAGTATTTT	CASSSTRTFGDTQYF
TRBD2	-	TRBV9	TRBJ2-1	TGTGCCAGCAGCCCGGGACTAGCGGGGGCGAGCTCCTACAATGAGCAGTTCTTC	CASSPGLAGASSYNEQFF
-	-	TRBV28	TRBJ1-1	TGTGCCAGCAGTTTAGGTTCGGGGGTGGACACTGAAGCTTTCTTT	CASSLGSGVDTEAFF
-	few	TRBV4-2	TRBJ1-2	TGTGCCAGCAGCCAAGAGACGGGGGCGGGCGGCTACACCTTC	CASSQETGAGGYTF
-	-	TRBV5-6	TRBJ2-5	TGTGCCAGCAGCTTTGCGGCGGCGGAGACCCAGTACTTC	CASSFAAAETQYF
TRBD1	-	TRBV4-3	TRBJ1-2	TGCGCCAGCAGCACGGGACAGGGGGCTATCTATGGCTACACCTTC	CASSTGQGAIYGYTF
-	-	TRBV28	TRBJ2-7	TGTGCCAGCAGTTTGCAGGGGGGCTACGAGCAGTACTTC	CASSLQGGYEQYF
-	-	TRBV4-3	TRBJ1-6	TGCGCCAGCAGCCAGTGGCGTTCTAATTCACCCCTCCACTTT	CASSQWRSNSPLHF
TRBD1	-	TRBV28	TRBJ1-1	TGTGCCAGCAGAACCGCTCTGACAGGGGCCACTGAAGCTTTCTTT	CASRTALTGATEAFF
-	-	TRBV9	TRBJ2-3	TGTGCCAGCAGCATGACCTGGACCACAGATACGCAGTATTTT	CASSMTWTTDTQYF
-	once	TRBV5-1	TRBJ2-5	TGCGCCAGCAGCCCCGGGCCAGAGTACCAAGAGACCCAGTACTTC	CASSPGPEYQETQYF
-	-	TRBV10-2	TRBJ2-3	TGCGCCAGCGGGTCTGAGCTAGGCACAGATACGCAGTATTTT	CASGSELGTDTQYF
-	-	TRBV6-5	TRBJ1-2	TGTGCCACCACGCCCACGGGACCTCTCGTAGGTGGCTACACCTTC	CATTPTGPLVGGYTF
-	-	TRBV19	TRBJ1-1	TGTGCCAGTGGAGGGAGGTACACTGAAGCTTTCTTT	CASGGRYTEAFF
TRBD1	-	TRBV2	TRBJ2-4	TGTGCCAGCAGAGACGGACAGGGTTTAAACATTCAGTACTTC	CASRDGQGLNIQYF
-	-	TRBV7-2	TRBJ2-1	TGTGCCAGCAGCTCGGCTAGGATCCACAATGAGCAGTTCTTC	CASSSARIHNEQFF
-	-	TRBV6-1	TRBJ1-5	TGTGCCAGCAGTGAATTTGCACAGGCAATACAGCCCCAGCATTTT	CASSEFAQAIQPQHF
-	-	TRBV7-8	TRBJ2-5	TGTGCCAGCAGCTTAGAGAGGGGAGAGACCCAGTACTTC	CASSLERGETQYF
TRBD2	-	TRBV7-9	TRBJ2-5	TGTGCCAGCAGATCTAGCGGCCAAGAGACCCAGTACTTC	CASRSSGQETQYF
-	-	TRBV28	TRBJ1-5	TGTGCCAGCAGTTTAGACAGCAATCAGCCCCAGCATTTT	CASSLDSNQPQHF
TRBD1	-	TRBV6-5	TRBJ2-1	TGTGCCAGCAGTTCCCCGGGGACAGGGACGGGGAATGAGCAGTTCTTC	CASSSPGTGTGNEQFF
-	-	TRBV18	TRBJ2-7	TGTGCCAGCTCGTCCCAGGAGAACGCCTACGAGCAGTACTTC	CASSSQENAYEQYF
TRBD1	-	TRBV18	TRBJ2-5	TGTGCCAGCTCACCTGGGACAGGGGGCCTTAAGACCCAGTACTTC	CASSPGTGGLKTQYF
-	-	TRBV20-1	TRBJ2-1	TGCAGTGCTAGTGGTCAGGACAATGAGCAGTTCTTC	CSASGQDNEQFF
-	once	TRBV5-1	TRBJ2-5	TGCGCCAGCAGACGGGACGGTCCCGGTGTCGTTGACTTC	CASRRDGPGVVDF
-	-	TRBV6-1	TRBJ1-5	TGTGCCAGCAGTGATGGGTATAGCAATCAGCCCCAGCATTTT	CASSDGYSNQPQHF
TRBD2	few	TRBV9	TRBJ2-1	TGTGCCAGCAGCGCGGGACTAGCGGTCCCCTACAATGAGCAGTTCTTC	CASSAGLAVPYNEQFF
TRBD1	-	TRBV18	TRBJ2-7	TGTGCCAGCTCACCGGTGGGACAGGGGGCGTACGAGCAGTACTTC	CASSPVGQGAYEQYF
-	-	TRBV5-1	TRBJ1-4	TGCGCCAGCAGCTTGGCGGGGAACTATGAAAAACTGTTTTTT	CASSLAGNYEKLFF
TRBD1	-	TRBV5-1	TRBJ1-2	TGCGCCAGCAGCTTGGGAGGGACAGGTTCTAACTATGGCTACACCTTC	CASSLGGTGSNYGYTF
TRBD2	-	TRBV9	TRBJ2-3	TGTGCCAGCAGCGTAGGCGGGGGGGCAGATACGCAGTATTTT	CASSVGGGADTQYF
-	few	TRBV27	TRBJ1-5	TGTGCCAGCAGTCGACAAATCGGGGAGAGGTCACCCCAGCATTTT	CASSRQIGERSPQHF
-	-	TRBV28	TRBJ1-4	TGTGCCAGCAGTTCCGCGAGCGGGGCACTTCATGAAAAACTGTTTTTT	CASSSASGALHEKLFF
-	few	TRBV21-1	TRBJ2-5	TGTGCCAGCCCGACAATCCCTAACCCACAAGAGACCCAGTACTTC	CASPTIPNPQETQYF